The T cell receptor (beta chain) described here comes from a study of early T cells in non-severe SARS-CoV-2 infection. This clonotype came up a few times. Via MiXCR, TCRdb re-called the 5' RACE reads, giving one row per CDR3 protein. The sample carries roughly 30,000 distinct CDR3 sequences, less than 6.5% recorded once. This CDR3 has 13 amino acids. From germline, CDR1 is SGHTA and CDR2 FQGTGA. Trimming took 5 bases from V and 1 from J, leaving 8 bases between them. V is TRBV7-3 and J is TRBJ1-1, with TRBD1 as a possible D gene (6 bases). Sequencing was performed on whole blood, taken at baseline. The sequence was obtained from an adult who was a healthcare worker with PCR-confirmed SARS-CoV-2 infection or an uninfected control (not recorded which). CDR3 nucleotides: TGTGCCAGCAGCCTACAGGGGAACACTGAAGCTTTCTTT. Its protein product is CASSLQGNTEAFF.